This record concerns one T cell receptor beta chain sequence. This clone was seen more than once but under ten times. What antigen it recognizes has not been identified. Base quality data are lacking; no much larger clone is found one base away. The immunoSEQ Assay was used to immunosequence TCRbeta CDR3 regions from genomic DNA. Before high-throughput sequencing, the genomic DNA was amplified using bias-controlled multiplex PCR. The study's processing was this. To quantify the absolute abundance of each unique TCRbeta CDR3 region, the sequences were collapsed and filtered. Clonality was defined as 1 minus Pielou's evenness and was calculated using productive rearrangements only. Tumor T-cell fraction was computed by normalizing TCRbeta template counts to usable DNA, estimated from several housekeeping genes. A previously published method was used to identify clones with significantly greater frequencies in on-treatment samples than in baseline samples. This immuneACCESS table, as held by TCRdb, lists in-frame sequences with V and J called but not all clones. Of the missing ones, under half trace to an unresolved V gene in checked studies; the others have no known cause. Clonal size and the V and J genes are those of that table, whereas D and trimming came from the DNA. The sample includes some 7,500 clones, with about 25% observed a single time. Under 7% of the sample belongs to the ten largest clones.

The label giving this sample's treatment or condition can be read as: randomized to nivolumab then ipilimumab (arm A) or the reverse (arm B). No trial patient had received prior DNA-damaging chemotherapy. Samples came from patients with melanoma in CheckMate 064, a randomized, open-label phase II trial of sequential checkpoint blockade. Tumor TCR sequencing used genomic DNA from formalin-fixed paraffin-embedded (FFPE) tissue samples. This entry belongs to a study of sequential checkpoint blockade in melanoma (dated by TCRdb to about 2019). Background for the entire study: Using 1:1 randomization, the trial assigned patients either to first-line nivolumab followed by ipilimumab (arm A) or to ipilimumab followed by nivolumab (arm B). Both trial sequences were followed by maintenance nivolumab. For 20 to 25 patients, matched tumor biopsies were taken both before treatment and at week 13, after single-agent nivolumab (arm A) or ipilimumab (arm B). Roughly 82% of the matched tumor biopsy pairs taken before and after treatment were from the same lesion. DNA from 75 to 95 pretreatment melanoma tumor samples underwent TCRbeta immunosequencing.

V has 5 bases trimmed and J has 5 bases trimmed; junction bases matching no gene number 4. CDR1 LNHDA and CDR2 SQIVND are derived from the germline V gene (reference sequence). CDR3 length: 14 amino acids, cysteine to phenylalanine. This entry keeps only the CDR3 DNA: 42 bases, framed from base 1. The paper as a whole reports these results and caveats: Tumor T-cell fraction and clonality correlated with PD-L1 staining and CD8+ T-cell counts but not with mutational load. Small sample sizes and reduced statistical power limited the within-arm analyses of tumor T-cell fraction. Among patients in the nivolumab-first arm (arm A), tumor TIL clonality before treatment was associated with response (P = .04). The model for predicting response that combines TCR metrics with mutation burden needs to be validated in larger, independent patient cohorts. Patients whose tumor T-cell fraction and clonality increased by week 13 were about 30 times more likely to achieve clinical benefit.

This TCR was recovered from a human donor with melanoma. Here the sequenced sample was tumor tissue (inferred from file names), taken from a patient given nivolumab and ipilimumab in sequence. The rearrangement joined TRBV19 to TRBJ1-4; 8 central nucleotides agree with TRBD1. At the DNA level, the sequence is TGTGCCAGTAGTCTCAGGACAGGGAATGAAAAACTGTTTTTT. This translates into CASSLRTGNEKLFF. The entire variable domain, with the stretches around the CDR3 drawn from the reference TRBV19 and TRBJ1-4 proteins, is DGGITQSPKYLFRKEGQNVTLSCEQNLNHDAMYWYRQDPGQGLRLIYYSQIVNDFQKGDIAEGYSVSREKKESFPLTVTSAQKNPTAFYLCASSLRTGNEKLFFGSGTQLSVL.